The entry below gives a single T cell receptor (beta chain) sequence along with its context. Produced via immunoSEQ multiplex PCR; TCRdb's table is partial and in-frame only. Found here are approximately 40,000 clones, around 92% of them singletons; the top ten hold less than 9.5%. This record belongs to a study of OX40 agonist ivuxolimab in advanced cancers. The ends lost 5 bases at V and 4 bases at J; junction bases unmatched: 8. CDR1 and CDR2 from the germline V gene are MDHEN and SYDVKM. The CDR3 spans 15 residues. The chain has TRBV28 and TRBJ2-1, with 7 nucleotides matching TRBD2. This TCR was recovered from an adult with an advanced solid tumor such as melanoma, head and neck, liver or kidney cancer. The sample consisted of CD4+ or CD8+ T cells sorted from blood, taken in a trial of the OX40 agonist ivuxolimab. The CDR3 here is CASSTGDYLYNEQFF. In DNA, the CDR3 is TGTGCCAGCAGTACCGGGGACTACTTATACAATGAGCAGTTCTTC.